The clone carrying this T cell receptor (beta chain) was counted only a few times. The CDR3 extends over 16 amino acids. Germline CDR1 KGHDR, CDR2 SFDVKD. J was trimmed by 6 bases and V by 2 bases; bases with no gene match: 8. One entry per CDR3 protein, called by TCRdb with MiXCR from the 5' RACE reads. The sample has about 54,000 distinct CDR3 sequences, roughly 15% seen once. The receptor was isolated from a female donor with breast cancer. The V gene is TRBV24-1, the J gene TRBJ2-3, with TRBD1 matching 9 bases. The sequencing sample was made of naive CD4+ T cells sorted from blood. As to subset: naive CD4+ T cells, CD4+CD45RA+CD25-. CDR3 in amino acids: CATSDSGQGSKDTQYF. As DNA, the CDR3 is TGTGCCACCAGTGATTCAGGACAGGGGTCCAAGGATACGCAGTATTTT.